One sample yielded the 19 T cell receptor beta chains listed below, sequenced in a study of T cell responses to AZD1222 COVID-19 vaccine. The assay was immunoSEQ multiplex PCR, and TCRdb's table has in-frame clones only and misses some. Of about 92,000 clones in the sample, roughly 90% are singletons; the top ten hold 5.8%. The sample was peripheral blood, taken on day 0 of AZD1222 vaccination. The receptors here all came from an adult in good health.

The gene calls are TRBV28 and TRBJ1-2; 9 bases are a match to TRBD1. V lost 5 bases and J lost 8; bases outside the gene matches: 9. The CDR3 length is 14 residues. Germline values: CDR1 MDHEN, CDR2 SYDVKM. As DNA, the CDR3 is TGTGCCAGCAGTGGGACAGGGAAGTTAAGCGGCTACACCTTC. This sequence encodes CASSGTGKLSGYTF.

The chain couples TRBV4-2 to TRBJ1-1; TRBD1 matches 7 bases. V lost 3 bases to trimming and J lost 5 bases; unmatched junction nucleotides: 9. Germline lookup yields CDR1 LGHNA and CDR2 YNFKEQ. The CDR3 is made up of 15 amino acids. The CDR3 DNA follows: TGTGCCAGCAGCCAGTTACAGGGGAGTGGAACTGAAGCTTTCTTT. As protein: CASSQLQGSGTEAFF.

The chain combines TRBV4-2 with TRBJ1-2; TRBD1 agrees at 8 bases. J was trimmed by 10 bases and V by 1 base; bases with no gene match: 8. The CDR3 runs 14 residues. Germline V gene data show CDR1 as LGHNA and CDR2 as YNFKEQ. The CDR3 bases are TGTGCCAGCAGCCAAGGAGCAGGACAGGGTACCTACACCTTC. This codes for CASSQGAGQGTYTF.

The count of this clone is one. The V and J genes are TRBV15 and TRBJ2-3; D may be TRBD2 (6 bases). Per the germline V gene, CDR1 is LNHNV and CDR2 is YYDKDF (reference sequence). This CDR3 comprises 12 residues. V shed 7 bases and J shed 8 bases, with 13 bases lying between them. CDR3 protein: CATKGTPGTQYF. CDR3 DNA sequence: TGTGCCACCAAGGGGACTCCAGGTACGCAGTATTTT.

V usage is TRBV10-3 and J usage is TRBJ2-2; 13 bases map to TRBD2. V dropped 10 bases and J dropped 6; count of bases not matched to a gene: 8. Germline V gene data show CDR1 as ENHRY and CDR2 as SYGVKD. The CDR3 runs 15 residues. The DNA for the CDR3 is TGTGCCACCGGACTAGCGGGAGCTCTTCCCGGGGAGCTGTTTTTT. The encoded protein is CATGLAGALPGELFF.

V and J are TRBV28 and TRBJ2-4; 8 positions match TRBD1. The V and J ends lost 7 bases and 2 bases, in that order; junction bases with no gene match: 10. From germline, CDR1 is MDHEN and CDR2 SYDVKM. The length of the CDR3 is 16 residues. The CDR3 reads CASTLIRTGTKNIQYF. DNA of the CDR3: TGTGCCAGCACCTTGATCCGGACAGGGACCAAAAACATTCAGTACTTC.

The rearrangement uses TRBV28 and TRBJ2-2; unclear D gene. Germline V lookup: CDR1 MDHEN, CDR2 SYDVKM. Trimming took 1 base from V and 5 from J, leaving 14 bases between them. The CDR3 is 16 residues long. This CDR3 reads CASSLSSGVYTGELFF. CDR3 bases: TGTGCCAGCAGTTTATCGAGTGGAGTCTATACCGGGGAGCTGTTTTTT.

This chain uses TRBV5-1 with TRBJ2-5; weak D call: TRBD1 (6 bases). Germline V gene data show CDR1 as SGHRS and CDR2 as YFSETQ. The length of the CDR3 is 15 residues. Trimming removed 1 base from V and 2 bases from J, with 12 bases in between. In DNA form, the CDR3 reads TGCGCCAGCAGCTTGCTGGGCAGGGGTCAAGAGACCCAGTACTTC. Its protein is CASSLLGRGQETQYF. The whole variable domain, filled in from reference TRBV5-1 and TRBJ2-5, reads KAGVTQTPRYLIKTRGQQVTLSCSPISGHRSVSWYQQTPGQGLQFLFEYFSETQRNKGNFPGRFSGRQFSNSRSEMNVSTLELGDSALYLCASSLLGRGQETQYFGPGTRLLVL.

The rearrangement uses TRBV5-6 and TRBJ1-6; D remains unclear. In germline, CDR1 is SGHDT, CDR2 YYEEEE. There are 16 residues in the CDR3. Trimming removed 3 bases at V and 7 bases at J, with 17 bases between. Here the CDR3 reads CASSSPRTNENSPLHF. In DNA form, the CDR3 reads TGTGCCAGCAGCTCACCCCGGACGAATGAGAATTCACCCCTCCACTTT.

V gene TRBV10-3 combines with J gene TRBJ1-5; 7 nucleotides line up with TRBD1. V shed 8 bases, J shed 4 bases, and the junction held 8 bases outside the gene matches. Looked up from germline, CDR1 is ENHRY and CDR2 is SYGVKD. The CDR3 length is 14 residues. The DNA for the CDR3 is TGTGCCATCGGGAAGGGACAGCAAAATCAGCCCCAGCATTTT. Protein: CAIGKGQQNQPQHF.

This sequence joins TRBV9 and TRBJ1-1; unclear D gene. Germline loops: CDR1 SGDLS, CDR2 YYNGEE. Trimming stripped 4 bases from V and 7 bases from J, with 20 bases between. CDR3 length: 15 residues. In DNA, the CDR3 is TGTGCCAGCAGCAAAAGTGGGAGGGAGAGGAGTGAAGCTTTCTTT. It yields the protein CASSKSGRERSEAFF.

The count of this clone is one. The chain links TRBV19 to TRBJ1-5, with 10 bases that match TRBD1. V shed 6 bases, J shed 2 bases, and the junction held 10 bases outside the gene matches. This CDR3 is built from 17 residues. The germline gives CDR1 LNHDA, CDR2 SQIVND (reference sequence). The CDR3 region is CASSKRSGTGGNQPQHF. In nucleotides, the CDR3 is TGTGCCAGTAGCAAAAGATCCGGGACAGGGGGCAATCAGCCCCAGCATTTT.

The CDR3 nucleotides read TGTGCCATCAGTGGGGGGACTAGCGGACCCAACATACGAGAGAAGACCCAGTACTTC. Amino acids: CAISGGTSGPNIREKTQYF. This chain joins TRBV10-3 and TRBJ2-5, with TRBD2 matching over 11 bases. This CDR3 has 19 residues. In germline, CDR1 is ENHRY, CDR2 SYGVKD. V lost 4 bases and J lost 6; bases outside the gene matches: 19.

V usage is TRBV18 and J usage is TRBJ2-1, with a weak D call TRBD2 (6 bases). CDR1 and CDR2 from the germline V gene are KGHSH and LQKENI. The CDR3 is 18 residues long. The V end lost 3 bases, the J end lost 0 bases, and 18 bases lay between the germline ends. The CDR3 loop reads CASSPSGGTTSSYNEQFF. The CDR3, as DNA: TGTGCCAGCTCACCGTCCGGCGGGACGACGAGCTCCTACAATGAGCAGTTCTTC.

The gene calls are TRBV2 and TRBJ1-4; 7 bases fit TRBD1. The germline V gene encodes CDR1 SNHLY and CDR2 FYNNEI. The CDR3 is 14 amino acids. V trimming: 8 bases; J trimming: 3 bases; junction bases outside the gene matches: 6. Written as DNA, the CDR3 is TGTGCCAGCTCCAGGGACAGATCTAATGAAAAACTGTTTTTT. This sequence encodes CASSRDRSNEKLFF.

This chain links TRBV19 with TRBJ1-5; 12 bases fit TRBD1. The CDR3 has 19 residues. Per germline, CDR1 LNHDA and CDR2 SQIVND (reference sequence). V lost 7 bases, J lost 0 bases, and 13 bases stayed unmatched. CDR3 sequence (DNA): TGTGCCAGTAAAGCGTCCGGGACAGGGGGCCCGGTTAGCAATCAGCCCCAGCATTTT. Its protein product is CASKASGTGGPVSNQPQHF.

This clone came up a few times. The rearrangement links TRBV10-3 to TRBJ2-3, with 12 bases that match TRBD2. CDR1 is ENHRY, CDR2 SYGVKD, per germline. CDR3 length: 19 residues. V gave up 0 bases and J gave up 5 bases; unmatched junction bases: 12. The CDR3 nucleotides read TGTGCCATCAGTGAGTCCCCCGTGGCTAGCGGGAGGGCGGAAGATACGCAGTATTTT. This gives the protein CAISESPVASGRAEDTQYF.

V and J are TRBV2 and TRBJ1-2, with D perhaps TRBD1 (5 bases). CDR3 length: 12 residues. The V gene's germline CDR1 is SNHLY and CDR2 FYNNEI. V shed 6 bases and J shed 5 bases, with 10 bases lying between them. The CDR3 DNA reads TGTGCCAGCAGGGACATCCTTTATGGCTACACCTTC. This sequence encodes CASRDILYGYTF.

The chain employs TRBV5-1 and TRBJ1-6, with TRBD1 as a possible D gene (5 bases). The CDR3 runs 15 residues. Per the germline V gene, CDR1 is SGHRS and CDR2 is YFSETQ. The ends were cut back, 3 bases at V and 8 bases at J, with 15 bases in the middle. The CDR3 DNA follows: TGCGCCAGCAGCTGGACCTGGGGGGGGGATTCACCCCTCCACTTT. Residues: CASSWTWGGDSPLHF.